One sample yielded the 13 T cell receptor beta chains listed below, sequenced in a study of CD8+CD57+ T cells in acquired aplastic anemia. An expansion of CD8+CD57+ cells by flow cytometry had been shown in patients chosen for sequencing. It was genomic DNA that served as the template for profiling TCR beta VDJ and CDR3. TCRdb processed the reads anew with MiXCR; each CDR3 protein has one entry. The table has around 170,000 distinct CDR3 sequences, 40% to 50% seen once. Sequenced material: sorted CD4+, CD8+, or CD8+CD57+ T cells (not recorded which) from PBMCs. Receptor source: a human donor with aplastic anemia.

At least ten counts were recorded for this clonotype. The gene calls are TRBV11-3 and TRBJ2-1; no definite D call. The CDR3 has 16 amino acids. CDR1 and CDR2 from the germline V gene are SGHNT and YENEEA. V was cut by 1 base and J by 3 bases, with 13 bases left in between. The CDR3, as DNA: TGTGCCAGCAGCTTAGGGGCGGCGGAACTCTACAATGAGCAGTTCTTC. It yields the protein CASSLGAAELYNEQFF.

In its sample, this clonotype was seen many times. The CDR3 loop reads CSALITRDTQYF. The CDR3 region has the DNA TGCAGCGCCCTGATTACCCGAGATACGCAGTATTTT. This chain connects TRBV29-1 to TRBJ2-3; no reliable D call. This CDR3 is 12 amino acids long. Trimming pared 7 bases from V and 5 bases from J, leaving 13 bases between. Per germline, CDR1 SQVTM and CDR2 ANQGSEA.

The genes are TRBV10-2 and TRBJ2-7, with D possibly being TRBD2 (5 bases). Trimming took 8 bases from V and 3 from J, leaving 8 bases between them. The CDR3 has 11 amino acids. CDR1 WSHSY and CDR2 SAAADI come from the germline V gene. For the CDR3, the DNA is TGCGCCAGCTCGGGGATCTACGAGCAGTACTTC. It translates to CASSGIYEQYF.

In its sample, this clonotype was seen a few times. The V call is TRBV6-2 or TRBV6-3, the J call TRBJ2-7; the D gene is possibly TRBD2 (6 bases). The CDR3 runs 21 residues. V was cut by 2 bases and J by 1 base, with 30 bases left in between. The germline CDR1 and CDR2 sequences are MNHEY and SVGEGT. In nucleotides, the CDR3 is TGTGCCAGCAGTTACGAAAGGAAATATGGGACGCTGCGGCGGGATTCCTACGAGCAGTACTTC. Translation gives CASSYERKYGTLRRDSYEQYF.

This clonotype has only one observation. The rearrangement joins TRBV30 to TRBJ2-3; the D gene is possibly TRBD1 (6 bases). Germline V CDR1 and CDR2: GTSNPN, SVGIG (reference sequence). This CDR3 region has 13 residues. V was clipped by 1 base and J by 1 base, with 6 bases between them. The CDR3 DNA follows: TGTGCCTGGAGTGGACAGGGCACAGATACGCAGTATTTT. It yields the protein CAWSGQGTDTQYF.

The rearrangement links TRBV4-1 to TRBJ1-3; D unresolved. The CDR3 is made up of 13 amino acids. The germline V and J ends were trimmed by 1 base and 4 bases, with 5 bases remaining between them. CDR1 is MGHRA and CDR2 is YSYEKL in the germline V gene. The CDR3 sequence is CASSQVQGNTIYF. DNA of the CDR3: TGCGCCAGCAGCCAAGTCCAGGGAAACACCATATATTTT.

This clonotype was detected only a few times. The chain employs TRBV24-1 and TRBJ2-3, with 9 bases aligning to TRBD1. The CDR3 runs 17 residues. With V trimmed by 4 bases and J by 2 bases, 9 bases remained unmatched. Germline V gene sequence: CDR1 KGHDR, CDR2 SFDVKD. DNA for the CDR3: TGTGCCACCAGTGACCAGTCGGGACAGGGCGACACAGATACGCAGTATTTT. Translation: CATSDQSGQGDTDTQYF.

CDR3 residues: CASSQDGGANQPQHF. CDR3 coding DNA: TGTGCCAGCAGCCAAGACGGGGGGGCCAATCAGCCCCAGCATTTT. The chain joins TRBV3-1 to TRBJ1-5; D is possibly TRBD1 (6 bases). The CDR3 consists of 15 residues. V was clipped by 0 bases and J by 3 bases, with 9 bases between them. Germline CDR1 reads LGHDT; CDR2 reads YNNKEL (reference sequence).

The gene calls are TRBV7-2 and TRBJ2-7; no clear D gene. Germline assignment: CDR1 SGHTA and CDR2 FQGNSA. The CDR3 extends over 12 amino acids. The V end lost 5 bases, the J end lost 3 bases, and 8 bases lay between the germline ends. The CDR3 loop is CASSRPSYEQYF. The CDR3 nucleotides read TGTGCCAGCAGCCGACCTAGCTACGAGCAGTACTTC.

In its sample, this clonotype was seen a few times. The rearrangement joins TRBV10-3 to TRBJ2-1; D uncertain. The germline CDR1 and CDR2 sequences are ENHRY and SYGVKD. Trimming removed 0 bases from V and 7 bases from J, with 4 bases in between. The CDR3 is 12 amino acids. The CDR3 DNA reads TGTGCCATCAGTGAGTCGATAAATGAGCAGTTCTTC. It encodes CAISESINEQFF.

In DNA, the CDR3 is TGTGCCACCAGTGATGGGGGGGGTTCCTACAATGAGCAGTTCTTC. Translation: CATSDGGGSYNEQFF. The rearrangement links TRBV24-1 to TRBJ2-1; the match to TRBD2 covers 7 bases. CDR3 length: 15 amino acids. Looked up from germline, CDR1 is KGHDR and CDR2 is SFDVKD. V gave up 3 bases and J gave up 1 base; unmatched junction bases: 2.

V usage is TRBV29-1 and J usage is TRBJ1-3; no clear D. V lost 4 bases, J lost 2 bases, and 9 bases lay in between. CDR3 length equals 13 residues. Germline V CDR1 and CDR2: SQVTM, ANQGSEA. The DNA for the CDR3 is TGCAGCGTTGGAATTGGGACTGGAAACACCATATATTTT. It yields the protein CSVGIGTGNTIYF.

The chain recombines TRBV20-1 with TRBJ2-3, with D perhaps TRBD1 (6 bases). Germline CDR1 and CDR2: DFQATT and SNEGSKA (reference sequence). V was cut by 7 bases and J by 4 bases, with 18 bases left in between. The CDR3 spans 14 residues. CDR3 bases: TGCAGTGGATCAACAGGGTGGGGAGCAGATACGCAGTATTTT. It is translated as CSGSTGWGADTQYF.